The 15 T cell receptor beta chains presented below share a single source sample, sequenced in a study of blood T cells in healthy people across ages. The authors ran a second PCR of about 6 to 11 cycles using a sample-barcoded 5' primer and a J-beta primer mix. Each CDR3 protein gets one entry after TCRdb re-called the 5' RACE reads with MiXCR. The table includes 1 million or so distinct CDR3 sequences, roughly a quarter detected once. In addition, the sample was reused for a study of T cells of mothers and their children.

Sequenced input: blood. Receptor source: a girl aged 2-10 years in good health.

The chain is built from TRBV29-1 and TRBJ1-1, with D maybe TRBD1 (6 bases). The CDR3 runs 15 residues. Germline values: CDR1 SQVTM, CDR2 ANQGSEA. Trimming removed 6 bases at V and 0 bases at J, with 17 bases between. Written as DNA, the CDR3 is TGCAGCGTCCTCTCCCGCCAGGGGTTGAACACTGAAGCTTTCTTT. As protein: CSVLSRQGLNTEAFF.

The chain carries TRBV12-3 or TRBV12-4 and TRBJ1-2, with a tentative D call TRBD1 (5 bases). Trimming shortened V by 5 bases and J by 4 bases, and 11 bases separated the two germline ends. The CDR3 spans 13 residues. The CDR3 loop reads CASSDQGIYGYTF. CDR3 sequence (DNA): TGTGCCAGCAGTGACCAGGGTATCTATGGCTACACCTTC.

V gene TRBV20-1 combines with J gene TRBJ2-7; D ambiguous. The DNA matches TRBJ2-1 better at its end, which makes the J call doubtful. Germline lookup yields CDR1 DFQATT and CDR2 SNEGSKA (reference sequence). The CDR3 spans 11 residues. The CDR3 DNA follows: TGCAGTGCTAACTTCATTCGGGAGCAGTTCTTC. Translation: CSANFIREQFF.

This chain connects TRBV19 to TRBJ1-4; D might be TRBD1 (5 bases). CDR3 length: 15 amino acids. The V end lost 6 bases, the J end lost 8 bases, and 19 bases lay between the germline ends. Germline values: CDR1 LNHDA, CDR2 SQIVND (reference sequence). The CDR3 coding sequence is TGTGCCAGTAGATGGAGGGGACTCAAACTCGAAAAACTGTTTTTT. Its protein product is CASRWRGLKLEKLFF. The entire variable domain, with the rest obtained from reference TRBV19 and TRBJ1-4, is as follows: DGGITQSPKYLFRKEGQNVTLSCEQNLNHDAMYWYRQDPGQGLRLIYYSQIVNDFQKGDIAEGYSVSREKKESFPLTVTSAQKNPTAFYLCASRWRGLKLEKLFFGSGTQLSVL.

The V gene is TRBV10-3, the J gene TRBJ1-5; D possibly corresponds to TRBD1 (5 bases). Germline V gene data show CDR1 as ENHRY and CDR2 as SYGVKD. The CDR3 has 17 amino acids. V gave up 11 bases and J gave up 2 bases, with 25 bases separating them. CDR3 coding DNA: TGTGCCCCTACTCCCGGGGCGGGAGGAAGTTGCAATCAGCCCCAGCATTTT. Translated, it gives CAPTPGAGGSCNQPQHF.

The rearrangement uses TRBV3-1 and TRBJ1-1, with 8 bases identical to TRBD1. The V gene's germline CDR1 is LGHDT and CDR2 YNNKEL (reference sequence). CDR3 length: 15 amino acids. With V trimmed by 1 base and J by 6 bases, 7 bases remained unmatched. The chain's CDR3 is CASSQGQGMRAEAFF. The DNA of the CDR3 is TGTGCCAGCAGCCAAGGACAGGGGATGAGGGCTGAAGCTTTCTTT. Complete variable domain (other parts from reference TRBV3-1 and TRBJ1-1): DTAVSQTPKYLVTQMGNDKSIKCEQNLGHDTMYWYKQDSKKFLKIMFSYNNKELIINETVPNRFSPKSPDKAHLNLHINSLELGDSAVYFCASSQGQGMRAEAFFGQGTRLTVV.

With respect to this clonotype: Relative to the germline gene, one junction end is altered; a read error may explain this. The V call is TRBV7-3, the J call TRBJ2-5; D gene uncertain. Looked up from germline, CDR1 is SGHTA and CDR2 is FQGTGA. CDR3 length equals 13 residues. The CDR3 sequence is CVSSSYNLETQYF. The CDR3 DNA is TGTGTCAGCAGCTCCTATAACCTCGAGACCCAGTACTTC.

The genes are TRBV11-2 and TRBJ2-5; unclear D gene. Germline CDR1 and CDR2: SGHAT and FQNNGV. CDR3 size: 14 residues. V was pared by 5 bases and J by 5 bases, with 15 bases between. DNA of the CDR3: TGTGCCAGCAGCGCCGGGTCCGTGAGGGAGACCCAGTACTTC. It encodes CASSAGSVRETQYF.

This clonotype was seen at least ten times. This chain uses TRBV20-1 with TRBJ2-5; perhaps TRBD1 as D (5 bases). Near its end, the DNA agrees better with TRBJ2-7, so the J call may be wrong. The CDR3 runs 14 residues. Looked up from germline, CDR1 is DFQATT and CDR2 is SNEGSKA (reference sequence). The CDR3 bases are TGCAGTGCAAATAGCCGTGGGGCCACCTCCGAGCAGTACTTC. It specifies CSANSRGATSEQYF.

This clonotype was detected many times. The V gene is TRBV9, the J gene TRBJ1-2, with D possibly matching TRBD1 (6 bases). The germline V gene encodes CDR1 SGDLS and CDR2 YYNGEE. V lost 4 bases and J 7 bases, leaving 20 bases between the germline ends. CDR3 length equals 15 residues. The CDR3 nucleotides are TGTGCCAGCAGCCCCGGGGGGGGCGCGGGAAGTGGCTACACCTTC. The encoded protein is CASSPGGGAGSGYTF. Combining the CDR3 with reference TRBV9 and TRBJ1-2 gives the whole variable domain DSGVTQTPKHLITATGQRVTLRCSPRSGDLSVYWYQQSLDQGLQFLIQYYNGEERAKGNILERFSAQQFPDLHSELNLSSLELGDSALYFCASSPGGGAGSGYTFGSGTRLTVV.

The gene calls are TRBV29-1 and TRBJ1-2, with 10 bases matching TRBD1. This CDR3 has 16 amino acids. Germline trimming cut 0 bases from V and 6 bases from J; bases unmatched to any gene: 10. Germline V gives CDR1 SQVTM, CDR2 ANQGSEA. The CDR3 region is CSVEDLMGQGINGYTF. CDR3 DNA sequence: TGCAGCGTTGAAGATCTAATGGGACAGGGGATAAATGGCTACACCTTC.

This clonotype has only a few counts. J is TRBJ2-5 and V is TRBV10-3, with D unclear. Between the trimmed V and J ends, which lost 1 base and 3 bases, there was a span of 6 bases. The CDR3 covers 13 residues. Germline V gene sequence: CDR1 ENHRY, CDR2 SYGVKD. In nucleotides, the CDR3 is TGTGCCATCAGTGAGTTCGGAAAAGAGACCCAGTACTTC. Protein sequence: CAISEFGKETQYF.

The rearrangement links TRBV4-3 to TRBJ2-6; D unclear. V lost 1 base and J lost 2, with 6 bases in between. This CDR3 has 15 residues. Germline V gene lookup returns CDR1 LGHNA and CDR2 YSLEER. The CDR3 DNA sequence: TGCGCCAGCAGCCAAGTTCACGCTGGGGCCAACGTCCTGACTTTC. This encodes CASSQVHAGANVLTF.

The J gene is TRBJ2-1, the V gene TRBV12-3 or TRBV12-4; TRBD2 might be the D (5 bases). The J call may be mistaken, given a closer DNA end match to TRBJ2-7. CDR3 length: 15 residues. The CDR3: CASSSTGKGVYEQYF. The DNA of the CDR3 is TGTGCCAGCAGTTCAACGGGAAAAGGAGTTTACGAGCAGTACTTC.

This chain connects TRBV5-1 to TRBJ2-3, with 13 bases that match TRBD2. This CDR3 has 15 residues. V was pared by 7 bases and J by 13 bases, with 15 bases of the junction left unmatched. Germline V CDR1 and CDR2: SGHRS, YFSETQ. Here the CDR3 DNA reads TGCGCCAGCCGCCTCTTTACTAGCGGGGGGGCGAACGAGTATTTT. Its translation: CASRLFTSGGANEYF.